This TCR beta chain comes out of a study of shared clonotypes between healthy human individuals. Study results and caveats: Blood alone was sampled, and tissue repertoires likely differ.

CDR1 is SGHTA, CDR2 FQGNSA, per germline. The CDR3 sequence is 14 residues long. V lost 2 bases and J 0 bases, leaving 7 bases between the germline ends. Comment on this clone: Antigen: not known.

Naive-designated CD8 cells lacked CD45RO, were positively enriched for CCR7, and omitted terminally differentiated effector memory CD45RA+ cells. Investigators spread the genomic DNA of each subset evenly over several immunoSEQ plates. Data came from immunoSEQ multiplex PCR; TCRdb stores just in-frame clones and leaves some out. Among more than 2 million clones listed, 80% to 95% were seen once. The sequencing sample was made of naive CD8+ T cells from PBMCs. The chain employs TRBV7-2 and TRBJ1-2; D remains unclear. The sequence derives from a man between 18 and 35 years old in good health. Some clones in this sample may be carry-over from other donors' samples. The CDR3 DNA reads as TGTGCCAGCAGCTTATTTAGGGCTAACTATGGCTACACCTTC. As protein: CASSLFRANYGYTF.